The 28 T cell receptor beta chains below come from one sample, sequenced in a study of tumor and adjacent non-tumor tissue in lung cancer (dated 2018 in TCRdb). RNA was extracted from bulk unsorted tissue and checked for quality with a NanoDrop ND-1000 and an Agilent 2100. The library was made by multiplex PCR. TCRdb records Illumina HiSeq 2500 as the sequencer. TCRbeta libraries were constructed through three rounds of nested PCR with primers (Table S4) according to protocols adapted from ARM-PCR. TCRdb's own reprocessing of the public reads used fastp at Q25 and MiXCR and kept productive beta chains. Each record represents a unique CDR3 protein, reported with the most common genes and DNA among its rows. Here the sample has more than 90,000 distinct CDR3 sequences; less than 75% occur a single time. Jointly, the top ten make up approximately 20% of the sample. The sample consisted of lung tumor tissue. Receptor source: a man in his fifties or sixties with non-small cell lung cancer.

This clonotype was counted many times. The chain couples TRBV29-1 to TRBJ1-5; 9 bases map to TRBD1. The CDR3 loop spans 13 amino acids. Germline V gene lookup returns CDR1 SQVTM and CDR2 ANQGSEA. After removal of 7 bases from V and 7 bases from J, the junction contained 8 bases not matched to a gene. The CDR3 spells CSGQDRGGQPQHF. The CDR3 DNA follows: TGCAGCGGTCAAGACAGGGGGGGGCAGCCCCAGCATTTT.

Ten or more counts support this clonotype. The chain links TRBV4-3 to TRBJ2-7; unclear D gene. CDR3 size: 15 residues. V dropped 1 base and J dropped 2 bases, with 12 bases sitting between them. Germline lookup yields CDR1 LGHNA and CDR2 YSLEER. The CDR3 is CASSQAQGPAYEQYF. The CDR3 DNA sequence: TGCGCCAGCAGCCAAGCGCAAGGACCAGCCTACGAGCAGTACTTC.

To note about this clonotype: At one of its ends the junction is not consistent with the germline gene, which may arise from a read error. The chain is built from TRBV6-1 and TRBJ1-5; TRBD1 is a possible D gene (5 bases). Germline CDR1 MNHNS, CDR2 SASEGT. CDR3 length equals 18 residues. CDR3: CASSECPGFPDSNQHQHF. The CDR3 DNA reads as TGTGCCAGCAGTGAATGCCCAGGGTTCCCCGATAGCAATCAGCACCAGCATTTT.

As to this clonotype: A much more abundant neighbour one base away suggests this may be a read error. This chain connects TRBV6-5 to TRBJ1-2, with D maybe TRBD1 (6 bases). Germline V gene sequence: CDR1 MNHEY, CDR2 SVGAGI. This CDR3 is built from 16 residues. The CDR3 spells CASSLQGNIYNYGCTF. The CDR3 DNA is TGTGCCAGCAGTTTACAGGGAAACATCTATAACTATGGCTGCACCTTC.

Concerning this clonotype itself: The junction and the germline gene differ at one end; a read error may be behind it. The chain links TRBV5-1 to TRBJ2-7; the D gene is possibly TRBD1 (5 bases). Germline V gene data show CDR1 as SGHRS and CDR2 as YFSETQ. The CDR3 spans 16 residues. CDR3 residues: CASSRGPDTSSYEQYF. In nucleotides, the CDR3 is TGTGCCAGCAGCCGAGGACCGGACACTTCTTCCTACGAGCAGTACTTC.

In nucleotides, the CDR3 is TGCGCCAGCAGCCAAGAGTATCGCGGGAAGAACACCGGGGAGCTGTTTTTT. It is translated as CASSQEYRGKNTGELFF. The genes are TRBV4-1 and TRBJ2-2; tentative D call: TRBD2 (6 bases). The V and J ends lost 0 bases and 1 base respectively, with 12 bases between them. The CDR3 has 17 residues. CDR1 is MGHRA and CDR2 is YSYEKL in the germline V gene.

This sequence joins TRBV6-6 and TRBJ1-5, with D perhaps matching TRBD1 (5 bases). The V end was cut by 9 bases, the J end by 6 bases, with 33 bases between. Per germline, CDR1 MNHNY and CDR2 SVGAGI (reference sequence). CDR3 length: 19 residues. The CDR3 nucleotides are TGTGCCAGTAGTCCATATATACAAATGGTACAGGAGGATGGTCAGCCCCAGCATTTT. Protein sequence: CASSPYIQMVQEDGQPQHF.

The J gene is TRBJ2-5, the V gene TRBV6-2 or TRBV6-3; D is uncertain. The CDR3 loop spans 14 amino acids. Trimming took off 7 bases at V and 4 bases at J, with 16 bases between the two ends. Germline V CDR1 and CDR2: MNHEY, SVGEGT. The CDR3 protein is CASTPPMARETQYF. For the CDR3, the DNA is TGTGCCAGCACCCCCCCCATGGCGAGAGAGACCCAGTACTTC.

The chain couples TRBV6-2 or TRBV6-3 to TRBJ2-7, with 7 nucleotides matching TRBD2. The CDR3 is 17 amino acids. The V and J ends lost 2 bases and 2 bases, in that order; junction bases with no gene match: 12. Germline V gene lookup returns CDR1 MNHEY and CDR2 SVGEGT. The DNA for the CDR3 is TGTGCCAGCAGTTACGCTTATGCAAGCGGGAAACCCTACGAGCAGTACTTC. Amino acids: CASSYAYASGKPYEQYF.

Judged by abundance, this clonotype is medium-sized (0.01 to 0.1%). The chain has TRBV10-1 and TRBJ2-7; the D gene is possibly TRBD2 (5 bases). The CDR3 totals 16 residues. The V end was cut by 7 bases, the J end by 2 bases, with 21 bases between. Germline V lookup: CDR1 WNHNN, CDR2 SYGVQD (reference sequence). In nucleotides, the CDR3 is TGCGCCAGCAACCCACCCCCGGACCTAGCCACCTACGAGCAGTACTTC. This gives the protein CASNPPPDLATYEQYF.

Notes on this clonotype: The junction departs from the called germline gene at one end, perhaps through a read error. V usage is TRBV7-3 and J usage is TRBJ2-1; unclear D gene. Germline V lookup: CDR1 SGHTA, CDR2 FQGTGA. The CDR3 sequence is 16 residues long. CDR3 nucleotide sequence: TGTGCCAGCAGCCCGTCCCGGACCCTCTCCTACAATGAGCAGCTCTTC. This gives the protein CASSPSRTLSYNEQLF. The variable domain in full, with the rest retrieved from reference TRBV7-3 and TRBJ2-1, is GAGVSQTPSNKVTEKGKYVELRCDPISGHTALYWYRQSLGQGPEFLIYFQGTGAADDSGLPNDRFFAVRPEGSVSTLKIQRTERGDSAVYLCASSPSRTLSYNEQLFGPGTRLTVL.

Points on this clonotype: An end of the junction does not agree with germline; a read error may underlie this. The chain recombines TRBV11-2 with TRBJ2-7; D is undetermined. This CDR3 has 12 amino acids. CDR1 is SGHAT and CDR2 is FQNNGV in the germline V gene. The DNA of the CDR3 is TGTGCCTGCAGCTTAGGTTTCGACGAGCAGTACTTC. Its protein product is CACSLGFDEQYF.

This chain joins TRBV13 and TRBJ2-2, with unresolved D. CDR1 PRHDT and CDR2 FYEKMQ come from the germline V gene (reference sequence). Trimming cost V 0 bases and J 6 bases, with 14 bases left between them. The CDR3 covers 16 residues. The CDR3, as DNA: TGTGCCAGCAGCTTAGGACCGAAGGAGCCCCCCGGGGAGCTGTTTTTT. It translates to CASSLGPKEPPGELFF. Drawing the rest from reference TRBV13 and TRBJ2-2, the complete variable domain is AAGVIQSPRHLIKEKRETATLKCYPIPRHDTVYWYQQGPGQDPQFLISFYEKMQSDKGSIPDRFSAQQFSDYHSELNMSSLELGDSALYFCASSLGPKEPPGELFFGEGSRLTVL.

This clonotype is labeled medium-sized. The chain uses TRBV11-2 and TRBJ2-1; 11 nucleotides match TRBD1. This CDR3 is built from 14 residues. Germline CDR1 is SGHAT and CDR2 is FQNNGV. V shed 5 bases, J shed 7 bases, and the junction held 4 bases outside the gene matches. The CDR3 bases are TGTGCCAGCAGCCTGGGGACAGGGGGGAATGAGCAGTTCTTC. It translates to CASSLGTGGNEQFF.

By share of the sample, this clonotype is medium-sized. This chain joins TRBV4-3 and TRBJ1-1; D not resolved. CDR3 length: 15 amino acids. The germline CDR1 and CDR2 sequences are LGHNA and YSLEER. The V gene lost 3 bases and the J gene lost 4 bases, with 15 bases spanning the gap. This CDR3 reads CASSHYRAGITEAFF. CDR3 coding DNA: TGCGCCAGCAGCCACTATCGCGCGGGGATCACTGAAGCTTTCTTT.

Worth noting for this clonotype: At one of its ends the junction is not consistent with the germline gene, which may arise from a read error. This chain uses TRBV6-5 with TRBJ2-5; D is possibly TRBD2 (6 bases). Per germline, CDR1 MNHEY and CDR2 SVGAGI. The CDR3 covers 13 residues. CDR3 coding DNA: TGTGGCAGCAATATGGGACTCGCAGGGACCCAGTACTTC. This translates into CGSNMGLAGTQYF.

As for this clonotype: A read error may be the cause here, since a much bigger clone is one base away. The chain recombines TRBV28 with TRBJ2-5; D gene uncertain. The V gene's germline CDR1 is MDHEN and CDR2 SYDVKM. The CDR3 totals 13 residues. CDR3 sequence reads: CVSRGTVQETQYF. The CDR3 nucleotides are TGTGTCAGCAGAGGAACAGTTCAAGAGACCCAGTACTTC.

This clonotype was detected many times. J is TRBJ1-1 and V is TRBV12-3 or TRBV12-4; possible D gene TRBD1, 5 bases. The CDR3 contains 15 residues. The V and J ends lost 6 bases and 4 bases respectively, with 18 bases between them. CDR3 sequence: CASRPVQGGGTEAFF. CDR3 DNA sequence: TGTGCCAGCAGACCCGTCCAGGGCGGGGGCACTGAAGCTTTCTTT.

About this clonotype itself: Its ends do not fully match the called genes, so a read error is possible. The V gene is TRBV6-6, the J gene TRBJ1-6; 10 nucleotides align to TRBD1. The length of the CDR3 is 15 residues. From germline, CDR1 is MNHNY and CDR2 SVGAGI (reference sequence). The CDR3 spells CARGSGTGEGSPLHF. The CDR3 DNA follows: TGCGCCAGGGGATCCGGGACAGGGGAGGGTTCACCCCTCCACTTT.

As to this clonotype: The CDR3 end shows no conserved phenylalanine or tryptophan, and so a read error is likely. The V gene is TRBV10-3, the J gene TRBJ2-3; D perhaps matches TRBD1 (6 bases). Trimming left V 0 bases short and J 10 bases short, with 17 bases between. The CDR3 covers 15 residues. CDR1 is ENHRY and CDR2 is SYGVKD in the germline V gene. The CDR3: CAISESPQGWDAQYL. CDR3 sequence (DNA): TGTGCCATCAGTGAGTCTCCACAGGGATGGGATGCGCAGTATCTT.

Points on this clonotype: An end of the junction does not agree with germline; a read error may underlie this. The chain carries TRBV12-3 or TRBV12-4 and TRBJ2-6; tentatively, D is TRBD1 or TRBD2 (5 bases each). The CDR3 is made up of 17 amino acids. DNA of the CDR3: TGTACCAGCAGTCCTGGGACCTCTGTCTCCGGGGCCAACGTCCTGACTTTC. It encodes CTSSPGTSVSGANVLTF.

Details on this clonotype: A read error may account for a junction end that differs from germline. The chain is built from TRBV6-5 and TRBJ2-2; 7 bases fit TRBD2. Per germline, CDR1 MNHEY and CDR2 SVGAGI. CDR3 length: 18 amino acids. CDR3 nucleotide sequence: TGTGCCAGCAGTTACAGGCCTAGGATGGCTCGGGAGGCTGGGGAGCCGTTTTTT. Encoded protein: CASSYRPRMAREAGEPFF.

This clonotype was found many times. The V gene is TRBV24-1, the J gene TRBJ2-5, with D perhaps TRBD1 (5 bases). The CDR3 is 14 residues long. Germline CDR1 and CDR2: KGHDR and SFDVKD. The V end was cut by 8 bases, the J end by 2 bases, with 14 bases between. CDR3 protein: CATKTAAGQETQYF. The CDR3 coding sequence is TGTGCCACCAAGACCGCGGCAGGGCAAGAGACCCAGTACTTC.

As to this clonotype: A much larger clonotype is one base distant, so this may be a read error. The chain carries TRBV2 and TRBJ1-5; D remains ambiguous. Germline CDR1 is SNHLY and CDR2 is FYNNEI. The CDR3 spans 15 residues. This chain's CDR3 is CANSESEGSNQPQHF. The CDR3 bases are TGTGCCAACAGTGAATCAGAGGGAAGCAATCAGCCCCAGCATTTT.

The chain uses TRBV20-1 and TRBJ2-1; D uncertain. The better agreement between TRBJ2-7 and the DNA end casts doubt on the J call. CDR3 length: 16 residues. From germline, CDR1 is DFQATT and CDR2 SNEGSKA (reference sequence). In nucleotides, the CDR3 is TGCAGTGCTAGCTTACCCGGCGCTAGGTCCCTCAATGAGCAGTACTTC. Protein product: CSASLPGARSLNEQYF.

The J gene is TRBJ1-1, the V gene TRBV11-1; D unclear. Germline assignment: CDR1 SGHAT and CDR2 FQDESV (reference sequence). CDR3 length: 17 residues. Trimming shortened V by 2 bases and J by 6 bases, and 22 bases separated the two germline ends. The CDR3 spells CASSLLRNSTVNAEAFF. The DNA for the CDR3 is TGTGCCAGCAGCTTATTGAGGAACAGCACAGTTAACGCTGAAGCTTTCTTT. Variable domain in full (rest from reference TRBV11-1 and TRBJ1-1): EAEVAQSPRYKITEKSQAVAFWCDPISGHATLYWYRQILGQGPELLVQFQDESVVDDSQLPKDRFSAERLKGVDSTLKIQPAELGDSAMYLCASSLLRNSTVNAEAFFGQGTRLTVV.

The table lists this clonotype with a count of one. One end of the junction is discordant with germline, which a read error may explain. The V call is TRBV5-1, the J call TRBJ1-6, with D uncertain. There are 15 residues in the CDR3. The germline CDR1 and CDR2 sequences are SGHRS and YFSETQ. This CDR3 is CANSLVGDHGSPLLF. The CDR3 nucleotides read TGCGCCAACAGCTTGGTTGGCGATCATGGATCACCCCTCCTCTTT. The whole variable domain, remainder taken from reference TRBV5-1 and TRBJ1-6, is KAGVTQTPRYLIKTRGQQVTLSCSPISGHRSVSWYQQTPGQGLQFLFEYFSETQRNKGNFPGRFSGRQFSNSRSEMNVSTLELGDSALYLCANSLVGDHGSPLLFGNGTRLTVT.

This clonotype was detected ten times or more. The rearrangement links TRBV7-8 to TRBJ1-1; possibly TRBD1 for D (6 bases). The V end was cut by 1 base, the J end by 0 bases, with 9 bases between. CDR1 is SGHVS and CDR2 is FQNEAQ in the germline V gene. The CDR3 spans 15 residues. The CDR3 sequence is CASSLEGGLNTEAFF. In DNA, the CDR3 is TGTGCCAGCAGCTTAGAGGGGGGGTTGAACACTGAAGCTTTCTTT.